A single sample gave rise to the 9 T cell receptor beta chains below, sequenced in a study of T cells in localized non-small cell lung cancer. Profiling relied on immunoSEQ multiplex PCR, and the TCRdb table lists in-frame clones only, not all of them. The data hold 45,000 to 60,000 clones, with 86% observed a single time. The sequenced sample was peripheral blood, obtained before any cancer treatment. The receptors stem from a woman aged 35 to 70 with stage I lung adenocarcinoma.

The rearrangement uses TRBV9 and TRBJ2-1, with D hard to call. Trimming cost V 0 bases and J 5 bases, with 12 bases left between them. The CDR3 totals 15 residues. From germline, CDR1 is SGDLS and CDR2 YYNGEE. In DNA, the CDR3 is TGTGCCAGCAGCGTAGCGGTTACGTCCCACAATGAGCAGTTCTTC. The encoded protein is CASSVAVTSHNEQFF. Full variable domain (outside the CDR3, taken from reference TRBV9 and TRBJ2-1): DSGVTQTPKHLITATGQRVTLRCSPRSGDLSVYWYQQSLDQGLQFLIQYYNGEERAKGNILERFSAQQFPDLHSELNLSSLELGDSALYFCASSVAVTSHNEQFFGPGTRLTVL.

The chain employs TRBV5-1 and TRBJ1-4; the D gene is possibly TRBD1 (6 bases). CDR1 and CDR2 from the germline V gene are SGHRS and YFSETQ. This CDR3 has 14 amino acids. The V end lost 5 bases, the J end lost 8 bases, and 16 bases lay between the germline ends. CDR3 DNA sequence: TGCGCCAGCAGTGTATCGGGGGCTTTGGAAAAACTGTTTTTT. It encodes CASSVSGALEKLFF.

Only one count was recorded for this clone. The rearrangement links TRBV5-4 to TRBJ1-1; D gene unclear. The CDR3 is 13 residues long. Trimming cost V 0 bases and J 0 bases, with 3 bases left between them. CDR1 SGHNT and CDR2 YYREEE come from the germline V gene (reference sequence). The CDR3 region is CASSLELNTEAFF. CDR3 sequence (DNA): TGTGCCAGCAGCTTGGAGCTGAACACTGAAGCTTTCTTT.

This clone was seen a single time. The chain employs TRBV5-3 and TRBJ1-5, with unresolved D. TRBV5-3 is flagged as an ORF with uncertain function. There are 14 residues in the CDR3. Trimming shortened V by 5 bases and J by 4 bases, and 13 bases separated the two germline ends. Here the CDR3 reads CARSFRANNQPQHF. CDR3 bases: TGTGCCAGAAGTTTCCGGGCCAATAATCAGCCCCAGCATTTT.

V and J are TRBV7-8 and TRBJ2-7; 10 nucleotides line up with TRBD2. This CDR3 contains 15 residues. Trimming removed 3 bases from V and 4 bases from J; junction bases left unmatched: 6. Germline V lookup: CDR1 SGHVS, CDR2 FQNEAQ. The CDR3 reads CASSLDGAGGYEQYF. In nucleotides, the CDR3 is TGTGCCAGCAGCTTGGATGGAGCGGGGGGGTACGAGCAGTACTTC.

The chain uses TRBV7-8 and TRBJ2-7; D gene ambiguous. Between the trimmed V and J ends, which lost 5 bases and 2 bases, there was a span of 7 bases. Germline assignment: CDR1 SGHVS and CDR2 FQNEAQ. This CDR3 has 12 residues. CDR3 in DNA: TGTGCCAGCAGCGCTGGGCCCTACGAGCAGTACTTC. Amino acid sequence: CASSAGPYEQYF. Together with reference TRBV7-8 and TRBJ2-7, the CDR3 gives the full variable domain: GAGVSQSPRYKVAKRGQDVALRCDPISGHVSLFWYQQALGQGPEFLTYFQNEAQLDKSGLPSDRFFAERPEGSVSTLKIQRTQQEDSAVYLCASSAGPYEQYFGPGTRLTVT.

V usage is TRBV6-1 and J usage is TRBJ1-1; 7 bases map to TRBD1. Germline CDR1 is MNHNS and CDR2 is SASEGT. CDR3 length: 17 amino acids. Unmatched junction bases numbered 14, after V lost 3 bases and J lost 4 bases. The DNA of the CDR3 is TGTGCCAGCAGTGAGGACGGACAGGTGTGGATAGGCACTGAAGCTTTCTTT. This sequence encodes CASSEDGQVWIGTEAFF.

The chain couples TRBV5-1 to TRBJ1-4; 7 bases are a match to TRBD1. CDR1 SGHRS and CDR2 YFSETQ come from the germline V gene. The CDR3 loop spans 17 amino acids. V shed 1 base and J 8 bases; nucleotides not matched to a gene: 14. The CDR3 DNA follows: TGCGCCAGCAGCTTGAGGGGGCGCGGGTCCCTAAGCGAAAAACTGTTTTTT. Protein: CASSLRGRGSLSEKLFF.

The sample holds a few counts of this clone. J is TRBJ2-3 and V is TRBV5-1; 8 bases map to TRBD2. The V gene end was trimmed by 5 bases and the J gene end by 2 bases; junction bases not matched to a gene: 10. The germline CDR1 and CDR2 sequences are SGHRS and YFSETQ. The CDR3 has 16 residues. The CDR3 DNA reads as TGCGCCAGCAGGCCCTTTTTTAGCGGGAACACAGATACGCAGTATTTT. Protein sequence: CASRPFFSGNTDTQYF.